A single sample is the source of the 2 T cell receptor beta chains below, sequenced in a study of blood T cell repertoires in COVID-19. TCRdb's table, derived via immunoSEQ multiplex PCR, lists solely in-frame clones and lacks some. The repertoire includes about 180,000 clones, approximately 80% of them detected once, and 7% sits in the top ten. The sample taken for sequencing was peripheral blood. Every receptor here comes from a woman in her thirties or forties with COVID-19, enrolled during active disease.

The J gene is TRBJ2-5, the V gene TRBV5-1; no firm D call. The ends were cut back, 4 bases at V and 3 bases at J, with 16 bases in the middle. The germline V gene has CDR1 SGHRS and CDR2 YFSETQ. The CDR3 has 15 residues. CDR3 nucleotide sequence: TGCGCCAGCAGCCGCCGTCGCGGTGACGAAGAGACCCAGTACTTC. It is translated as CASSRRRGDEETQYF.

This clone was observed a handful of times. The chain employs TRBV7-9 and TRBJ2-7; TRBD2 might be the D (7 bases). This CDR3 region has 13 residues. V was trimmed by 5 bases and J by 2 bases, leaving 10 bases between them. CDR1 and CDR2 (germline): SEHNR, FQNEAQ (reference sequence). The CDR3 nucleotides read TGTGCCAGCAGCCAGGGGACTACCTACGAGCAGTACTTC. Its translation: CASSQGTTYEQYF.